These 2 T cell receptor beta chains were sequenced from one sample in a study of identical twins. TCRdb used MiXCR to reprocess the 5' RACE reads, holding one entry per CDR3 protein. The profile shows 1.5 million to 2 million distinct CDR3 sequences, about 30% of them singletons. Sequences were obtained from cord blood. The source of these receptors is a newborn girl in good health.

In this sample, this clonotype turned up a few times. This chain's CDR3 is CSVESGTGANVLTF. CDR3 in DNA: TGCAGCGTTGAATCGGGGACTGGGGCCAACGTCCTGACTTTC. The chain links TRBV29-1 to TRBJ2-6; D possibly corresponds to TRBD2 (5 bases). CDR3 length equals 14 residues. Trimming left V 2 bases short and J 2 bases short, with 7 bases between. Looked up from germline, CDR1 is SQVTM and CDR2 is ANQGSEA. Looking up the rest from reference TRBV29-1 and TRBJ2-6 gives the full variable domain: SAVISQKPSRDICQRGTSLTIQCQVDSQVTMMFWYRQQPGQSLTLIATANQGSEATYESGFVIDKFPISRPNLTFSTLTVSNMSPEDSSIYLCSVESGTGANVLTFGAGSRLTVL.

The CDR3 protein is CSATESRASGRTDTQYF. The CDR3 coding sequence is TGCAGTGCTACAGAGAGTCGGGCTAGCGGGAGAACAGATACGCAGTATTTT. The chain links TRBV20-1 to TRBJ2-3; 10 positions agree with TRBD2. CDR1 and CDR2 (germline): DFQATT, SNEGSKA (reference sequence). The V gene end was trimmed by 4 bases and the J gene end by 3 bases; junction bases not matched to a gene: 13. This CDR3 region has 17 residues.